This T cell receptor (beta chain) emerged from a study of blood T cells in healthy people across ages. At least ten counts were recorded for this clonotype. Together with a sample-barcoded 5' primer, a J-beta primer mix was included in a second PCR lasting about 6 to 11 cycles. In TCRdb, the 5' RACE reads were re-called with MiXCR into one record per CDR3 protein. The sample carries 700,000 or so distinct CDR3 sequences, roughly 20% recorded once. The CDR3 has 13 amino acids. CDR1 and CDR2 (germline): MNHEY, SVGAGI. Trimming cost V 6 bases and J 4 bases, with 11 bases left between them. The TCR originated in a man between 65 and 85 years old in good health. Sequenced material: blood. The genes are TRBV6-5 and TRBJ2-3, with a tentative D call TRBD1 (6 bases). The CDR3 loop is CASRQGGSDTQYF. DNA for the CDR3: TGTGCCAGCAGACAGGGTGGTTCAGATACGCAGTATTTT.